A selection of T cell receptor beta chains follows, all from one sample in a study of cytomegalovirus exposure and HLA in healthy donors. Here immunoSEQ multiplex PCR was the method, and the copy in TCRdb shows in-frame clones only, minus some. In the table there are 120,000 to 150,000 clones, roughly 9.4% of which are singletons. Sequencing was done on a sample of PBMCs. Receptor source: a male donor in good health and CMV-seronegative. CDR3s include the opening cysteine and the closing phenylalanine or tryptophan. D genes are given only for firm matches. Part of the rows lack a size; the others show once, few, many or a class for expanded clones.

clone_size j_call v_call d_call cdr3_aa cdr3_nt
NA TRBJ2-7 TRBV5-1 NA CASSFTGSGYEQYF TGCGCCAGCAGCTTCACAGGGTCCGGCTACGAGCAGTACTTC
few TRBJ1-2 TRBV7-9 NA CASSGQSGYGYTF TGTGCCAGCAGCGGGCAAAGCGGCTATGGCTACACCTTC
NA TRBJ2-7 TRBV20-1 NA CSARKREQYF TGCAGTGCTAGAAAGAGAGAGCAGTACTTC
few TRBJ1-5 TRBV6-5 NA CASSSAGSNQPQHF TGTGCCAGTAGTAGTGCGGGGAGCAATCAGCCCCAGCATTTT
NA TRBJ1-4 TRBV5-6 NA CASSLKGSLNEKLFF TGTGCCAGCAGCTTGAAGGGGTCCCTGAATGAAAAACTGTTTTTT
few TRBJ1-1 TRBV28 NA CASSLLGGLNTEAFF TGTGCCAGCAGTTTACTCGGGGGACTGAACACTGAAGCTTTCTTT
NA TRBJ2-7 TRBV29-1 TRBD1 CSVTSGQGIYEQYF TGCAGCGTAACCTCGGGACAGGGCATATACGAGCAGTACTTC
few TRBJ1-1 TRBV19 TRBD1 CASARQGVGNTEAFF TGTGCCAGTGCCAGACAGGGGGTAGGAAACACTGAAGCTTTCTTT
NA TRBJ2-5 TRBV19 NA CASSIRDQETQYF TGTGCCAGTAGTATCAGGGACCAAGAGACCCAGTACTTC
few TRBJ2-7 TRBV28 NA CASSLGGSEQYF TGTGCCAGCAGTTTAGGGGGGAGCGAGCAGTACTTC
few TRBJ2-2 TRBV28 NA CASRVGGNTGELFF TGTGCCAGCAGGGTTGGCGGGAACACCGGGGAGCTGTTTTTT
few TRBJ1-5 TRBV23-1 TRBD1 CALSGDSSNQPQHF TGCGCCCTTTCGGGGGACAGTAGCAATCAGCCCCAGCATTTT
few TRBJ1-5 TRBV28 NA CASSLGGGGNQPQHF TGTGCCAGCAGTTTAGGGGGAGGGGGCAATCAGCCCCAGCATTTT
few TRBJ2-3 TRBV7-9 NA CASSLVRLGGHLSTDTQYF TGTGCCAGCAGCTTAGTGCGGTTAGGCGGGCACCTAAGCACAGATACGCAGTATTTT
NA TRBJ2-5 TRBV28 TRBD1 CASSRTGEETQYF TGTGCCAGCAGCCGAACAGGGGAAGAGACCCAGTACTTC
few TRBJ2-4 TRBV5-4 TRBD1 CASSTTGAKNIQHF TGTGCCAGCAGCACCACAGGGGCCAAAAACATTCAGCACTTC
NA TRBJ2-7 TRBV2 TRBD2 CASSSGLAVSYEQYF TGTGCCAGCAGTTCGGGACTAGCGGTTTCCTACGAGCAGTACTTC
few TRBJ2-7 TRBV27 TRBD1 CASSSGQGRWYEQYF TGTGCCAGCAGTTCTGGACAGGGGCGGTGGTACGAGCAGTACTTC
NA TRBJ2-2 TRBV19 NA CASRQGPAAGELFF TGTGCCAGTAGACAGGGCCCCGCAGCCGGGGAGCTGTTTTTT
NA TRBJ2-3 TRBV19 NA CASSPSRVNTQYF TGTGCCAGTAGCCCCTCCAGGGTCAATACGCAGTATTTT
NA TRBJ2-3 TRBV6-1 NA CASVEMGTSTDTQYF TGTGCCAGTGTGGAGATGGGGACTAGCACAGATACGCAGTATTTT
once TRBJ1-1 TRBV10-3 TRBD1 CAISDAGTGTLRTEAFF TGTGCCATCAGTGATGCCGGGACAGGGACCTTGAGGACTGAAGCTTTCTTT
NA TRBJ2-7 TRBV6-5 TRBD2 CASSLDTAGGNEQYF TGTGCCAGCAGTCTGGATACGGCGGGGGGGAACGAGCAGTACTTC
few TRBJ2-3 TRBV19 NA CASSMSRDSTDTQYF TGTGCCAGTAGTATGAGCCGGGACTCCACAGATACGCAGTATTTT
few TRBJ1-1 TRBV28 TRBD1 CASSLRQGAAFF TGTGCCAGCAGTTTGCGACAGGGGGCGGCTTTCTTT